These 5 T cell receptor beta chains came from one sample sequenced in a study of T cell repertoires in cytomegalovirus infection. From the reads, TCRdb called clonotypes with MiXCR, one entry per CDR3 protein. The table has around 900,000 distinct CDR3 sequences, approximately 31% seen once. Antigens of these TCRs are unknown. The sequences come from cultured CD8+ T cells from PBMCs, collected from culture after CMV antigen stimulation. All receptors come from a human donor in good health (CMV status not recorded). Some clones in this sample may be carry-over from other donors' samples.

The rearrangement uses TRBV5-1 and TRBJ1-1, with D perhaps matching TRBD1 (5 bases). From germline, CDR1 is SGHRS and CDR2 YFSETQ. Trimming left V 7 bases short and J 1 base short, with 14 bases between. The CDR3 covers 14 residues. The CDR3 bases are TGCGCCAGCCTGGGTGGGGGGAAGAACACTGAAGCTTTCTTT. Encoded protein: CASLGGGKNTEAFF.

The chain carries TRBV5-6 and TRBJ2-5; D unclear. The CDR3 has 15 residues. V lost 0 bases to trimming and J lost 5 bases, with 14 bases between them. Germline V gene data show CDR1 as SGHDT and CDR2 as YYEEEE. Here the CDR3 reads CASSLVGIPRETQYF. DNA of the CDR3: TGTGCCAGCAGCTTGGTAGGCATTCCTCGGGAGACCCAGTACTTC.

The chain combines TRBV27 with TRBJ1-3, with 7 bases lining up with TRBD1. V lost 5 bases, J lost 0 bases, and 7 bases stayed unmatched. The CDR3 is 16 amino acids. Germline CDR1 and CDR2: MNHEY and SMNVEV (reference sequence). CDR3 amino acids: CASSPTGARSGNTIYF. The CDR3 nucleotides are TGTGCCAGCAGTCCCACAGGGGCCCGCTCTGGAAACACCATATATTTT.

This clonotype was observed at least ten times. The J gene is TRBJ2-2, the V gene TRBV7-6; D gene ambiguous. There are 13 residues in the CDR3. V shed 0 bases and J shed 4 bases, with 3 bases lying between them. Germline assignment: CDR1 SGHVS and CDR2 FNYEAQ. The CDR3 loop reads CASSLAATGELFF. CDR3 DNA sequence: TGTGCCAGCAGCTTAGCGGCCACCGGGGAGCTGTTTTTT.

This clonotype was found a few times. The rearrangement uses TRBV28 and TRBJ2-5; TRBD2 matches at 9 bases. After removal of 8 bases from V and 1 base from J, the junction contained 11 bases not matched to a gene. Per germline, CDR1 MDHEN and CDR2 SYDVKM. This CDR3 region has 16 residues. CDR3 DNA: TGTGCCAGCCGCGCTCCGGGACTAGCTTTCCAAGAGACCCAGTACTTC. Translated: CASRAPGLAFQETQYF.